The 8 T cell receptor beta chains listed next were all sequenced from one sample in a study of blood T cells in healthy people across ages. The second PCR ran about 6 to 11 cycles with a sample-barcoded 5' primer and J-beta primers. TCRdb redid the calling of the 5' RACE reads with MiXCR, one entry per CDR3 protein. The sample holds 800,000 to 950,000 distinct CDR3 sequences; 29% are singletons and the top ten take about 9.4%. These same records also appear under a second study, on T cells of mothers and their children.

The sample was blood. Receptor source: a middle-aged woman in good health.

As regards this clonotype: The junction and the germline gene differ at one end; a read error may be behind it. The genes are TRBV3-1 and TRBJ2-1, with 8 bases aligning to TRBD1. The CDR3 consists of 14 residues. CDR1 is LGHDT, CDR2 YNNKEL, per germline (reference sequence). Here the CDR3 reads CAGSQDTGGREQFF. For the CDR3, the DNA is TGTGCCGGCAGCCAAGATACAGGGGGGAGGGAGCAGTTCTTC.

This clonotype showed up many times. The CDR3 spells CATSRDSGPMYYGYTF. The CDR3, as DNA: TGTGCCACCAGCAGAGATTCAGGGCCGATGTACTATGGCTACACCTTC. The chain joins TRBV15 to TRBJ1-2; maybe TRBD1 (5 bases). V lost 0 bases and J 3 bases, leaving 14 bases between the germline ends. The germline CDR1 and CDR2 sequences are LNHNV and YYDKDF (reference sequence). The CDR3 is 16 amino acids.

The chain recombines TRBV29-1 with TRBJ2-7; tentative D call: TRBD2 (7 bases). Germline-derived CDR1 and CDR2 are SQVTM and ANQGSEA. The V end was cut by 5 bases, the J end by 2 bases, with 13 bases between. The CDR3 is made up of 13 amino acids. The CDR3 region has the DNA TGCAGCGTTCGGGGGGCTTCCCCCTACGAGCAGTACTTC. It yields the protein CSVRGASPYEQYF.

The chain joins TRBV20-1 to TRBJ1-5; possibly TRBD1 for D (6 bases). Trimming took off 5 bases at V and 0 bases at J, with 14 bases between the two ends. Germline CDR1 and CDR2: DFQATT and SNEGSKA (reference sequence). The CDR3 contains 15 residues. CDR3: CSAFDRYDSNQPQHF. CDR3 nucleotide sequence: TGCAGTGCTTTCGACAGGTATGATAGCAATCAGCCCCAGCATTTT.

This clonotype showed up many times. V gene TRBV27 combines with J gene TRBJ2-1; 7 positions match TRBD2. V was clipped by 8 bases and J by 0 bases; unmatched bases: 10. The germline V gene encodes CDR1 MNHEY and CDR2 SMNVEV (reference sequence). This CDR3 comprises 16 residues. The CDR3 DNA is TGTGCCAGCGTTGGGGCACCGGGGGGCTCCTACAATGAGCAGTTCTTC. This gives the protein CASVGAPGGSYNEQFF.

For this clonotype: A read error is possible here, since a much larger clone lies one base away. V gene TRBV10-3 combines with J gene TRBJ2-7, with D possibly TRBD1 on 6 matching bases. The CDR3 is made up of 13 amino acids. CDR1 is ENHRY and CDR2 is SYGVKD in the germline V gene. The V and J ends lost 7 bases and 7 bases respectively, with 17 bases between them. CDR3: CAIKHREAEEQYF. In DNA, the CDR3 is TGTGCCATCAAGCACAGGGAAGCTGAAGAGCAGTACTTC.

This clonotype was picked up a small number of times. This chain uses TRBV20-1 with TRBJ1-2; D might be TRBD1 (6 bases). There are 15 residues in the CDR3. The ends were cut back, 3 bases at V and 3 bases at J, with 17 bases in the middle. Germline loops: CDR1 DFQATT, CDR2 SNEGSKA (reference sequence). CDR3 DNA: TGCAGTGCTAGGGGAACGGGGCAGGGGTACTATGGCTACACCTTC. Residues: CSARGTGQGYYGYTF.

The chain is built from TRBV14 and TRBJ1-1; 7 positions agree with TRBD1. V lost 1 base, J lost 0 bases, and 11 bases stayed unmatched. Germline-derived CDR1 and CDR2 are SGHDN and FVKESK. The CDR3 consists of 18 residues. CDR3 sequence (DNA): TGTGCCAGCAGCCAAGTAGGTAGCCCGGGACAGCTGAACACTGAAGCTTTCTTT. It codes for CASSQVGSPGQLNTEAFF. Full variable domain (missing parts from reference TRBV14 and TRBJ1-1): EAGVTQFPSHSVIEKGQTVTLRCDPISGHDNLYWYRRVMGKEIKFLLHFVKESKQDESGMPNNRFLAERTGGTYSTLKVQPAELEDSGVYFCASSQVGSPGQLNTEAFFGQGTRLTVV.